This TCR beta chain was identified during a study of molecular identifiers for immune sequencing clone quantification. Study-wide points: Spiked Jurkat TCR RNA equal to one cell could reportedly be picked out among one million naive cells.

For this clonotype: Its target is unknown. The germline gene is not matched at one end of the junction; a read error may be the cause.

Listed TCR primers, together with previously described methods, were used for the bulk TCR libraries. One entry per CDR3 protein results from TCRdb running MiXCR on the PCR reads. The sample lists 300,000 to 400,000 distinct CDR3 sequences, about a fifth occurring once. Every naive CD8 library was made from between roughly 18,000 and 1,100,000 sorted cells with 10%, 30% or 50% RNA. Sorted naive CD8 T cells were those defined as CD8+CD4-CCR7+CD45RA+. Source material: naive CD8+ T cells from blood, with Jurkat cell RNA spiked in. Subset here: FACS-sorted CD8+CD4-CCR7+CD45RA+ naive T cells. This TCR derives from a human donor in good health. Some libraries in this study had Jurkat cell RNA spiked in.

The CDR3 DNA sequence: TGTGCCAGCGGCTTAGCGGGACAGGGTTGGAACACTGAAGCTTTCTTT. Amino acid sequence: CASGLAGQGWNTEAFF. The genes are TRBV7-6 and TRBJ1-1, with 9 bases aligning to TRBD1. The CDR3 covers 16 residues. Germline V gene sequence: CDR1 SGHVS, CDR2 FNYEAQ.